The clone carrying this T cell receptor (beta chain) occurred many times. This CDR3 is built from 14 residues. V lost 2 bases and J 2 bases, leaving 9 bases between the germline ends. Germline V gene lookup returns CDR1 SNHLY and CDR2 FYNNEI. The sample comes from a study of T cells in Graves' hyperthyroidism and ophthalmopathy. It was RNA transcripts that yielded the amplified TCR beta CDR3 regions. When the TCR CDR3 underwent first-round RT-PCR, the HTBI primer set was used. TCRdb processed the multiplex PCR reads anew with MiXCR; each CDR3 protein has one entry. There are 350,000 to 400,000 distinct CDR3 sequences in the sample; 15% occur only once, and less than 35% lies in the top ten.

Sequencing used blood. The clonotype was recovered from a woman aged 30 to 39 with Graves' hyperthyroidism. This chain joins TRBV2 and TRBJ2-5; D is ambiguous. CDR3 region: CASSERLGQETQYF. The CDR3 DNA sequence: TGTGCCAGCAGTGAAAGATTGGGACAAGAGACCCAGTACTTC.